The 22 T cell receptor beta chains presented below share a single source sample, sequenced in a study of shared clonotypes between healthy human individuals. TCRdb's table, derived via immunoSEQ multiplex PCR, lists solely in-frame clones and lacks some. The sample has around 2,000,000 clones, about 95% seen once. Terminally differentiated effector memory CD45RA+ cells were excluded from the naive CD8 cells, which were CD45RO-negative and positively selected for CCR7. The source material was naive CD8+ T cells sorted from blood. Receptors were obtained from a man between 18 and 29 years old in good health.

The chain links TRBV18 to TRBJ2-2, with D tentatively TRBD1 or TRBD2 (5 bases each). The CDR3 has 14 amino acids. Germline CDR1 and CDR2: KGHSH and LQKENI. Trimming took off 3 bases at V and 9 bases at J, with 14 bases between the two ends. CDR3 coding DNA: TGTGCCAGCTCACCCGGGACCCCCGATAGGGAGCTGTTTTTT. Amino acids: CASSPGTPDRELFF. Complete variable domain (other parts from reference TRBV18 and TRBJ2-2): NAGVMQNPRHLVRRRGQEARLRCSPMKGHSHVYWYRQLPEEGLKFMVYLQKENIIDESGMPKERFSAEFPKEGPSILRIQQVVRGDSAAYFCASSPGTPDRELFFGEGSRLTVL.

As regards this clone: Other DNA variants within this sample encode the same CDR3. J is TRBJ1-5 and V is TRBV27, with 8 positions matching TRBD1. Germline CDR1 and CDR2: MNHEY and SMNVEV (reference sequence). CDR3 length: 15 amino acids. Trimming removed 2 bases from V and 5 bases from J; junction bases left unmatched: 5. The CDR3 coding sequence is TGTGCCAGCAGTTTAAGTCGGACAGGGTATCAGCCCCAGCATTTT. Translation: CASSLSRTGYQPQHF.

V and J are TRBV7-9 and TRBJ1-1, with unresolved D. V was shortened by 1 base and J by 3 bases, with 9 bases between the two germline ends. CDR1 and CDR2 (germline): SEHNR, FQNEAQ (reference sequence). The CDR3 is made up of 14 amino acids. CDR3 sequence (DNA): TGTGCCAGCAGCTTAGGACGAATCGACACTGAAGCTTTCTTT. Its protein product is CASSLGRIDTEAFF.

V gene TRBV6-5 combines with J gene TRBJ1-1, with TRBD1 identical over 8 bases. Trimming at V came to 3 bases and at J to 1 base, leaving 1 base not matched to a gene. Germline values: CDR1 MNHEY, CDR2 SVGAGI. The CDR3 runs 14 residues. The CDR3 loop reads CASSYQGANTEAFF. The CDR3 DNA sequence: TGTGCCAGCAGTTATCAGGGGGCGAACACTGAAGCTTTCTTT.

The V and J genes are TRBV28 and TRBJ1-1; no reliable D call. The V end was cut by 2 bases, the J end by 3 bases, with 13 bases between. The CDR3 spans 15 residues. Germline V gene data show CDR1 as MDHEN and CDR2 as SYDVKM. The CDR3 here is CASSLRPVGDTEAFF. The CDR3 nucleotides are TGTGCCAGCAGTTTAAGGCCTGTGGGAGACACTGAAGCTTTCTTT. Full variable domain (rest looked up from reference TRBV28 and TRBJ1-1): DVKVTQSSRYLVKRTGEKVFLECVQDMDHENMFWYRQDPGLGLRLIYFSYDVKMKEKGDIPEGYSVSREKKERFSLILESASTNQTSMYLCASSLRPVGDTEAFFGQGTRLTVV.

The chain employs TRBV10-2 and TRBJ2-2; TRBD1 is a possible D gene (5 bases). Per the germline V gene, CDR1 is WSHSY and CDR2 is SAAADI. This CDR3 is 15 amino acids long. Trimming pared 6 bases from V and 0 bases from J, leaving 11 bases between. CDR3 DNA sequence: TGCGCCAGCAGGACAGATAACTCGAACACCGGGGAGCTGTTTTTT. Translation gives CASRTDNSNTGELFF.

The chain joins TRBV2 to TRBJ2-4; D remains unclear. Deletions cut 1 base from V and 1 base from J, with 5 bases between. Germline-derived CDR1 and CDR2 are SNHLY and FYNNEI. This CDR3 is built from 14 residues. CDR3 nucleotide sequence: TGTGCCAGCAGTGAAGATTGGGCCAAAAACATTCAGTACTTC. This gives the protein CASSEDWAKNIQYF.

This chain connects TRBV29-1 to TRBJ2-1; 12 bases agree with TRBD2. Germline CDR1 and CDR2: SQVTM and ANQGSEA. J was trimmed by 9 bases and V by 6 bases; bases with no gene match: 9. The CDR3 loop spans 14 amino acids. In nucleotides, the CDR3 is TGCAGCGTCCTACTAGCGGGAGGCCACAGTGAGCAGTTCTTC. Translated: CSVLLAGGHSEQFF.

This clone was seen just once. The chain combines TRBV7-9 with TRBJ1-1; D may be TRBD1 (5 bases). The CDR3 contains 15 residues. V was pared by 1 base and J by 6 bases, with 15 bases between. Germline lookup yields CDR1 SEHNR and CDR2 FQNEAQ (reference sequence). CDR3 bases: TGTGCCAGCAGCTTAGACCCGGGACTGGGGGCTGAAGCTTTCTTT. It encodes CASSLDPGLGAEAFF.

The rearrangement joins TRBV14 to TRBJ1-1; no reliable D call. Per the germline V gene, CDR1 is SGHDN and CDR2 is FVKESK. The CDR3 runs 14 residues. V dropped 1 base and J dropped 4 bases, with 10 bases sitting between them. DNA of the CDR3: TGTGCCAGCAGCCAAGGCGGACGCCTCACTGAAGCTTTCTTT. Its translation: CASSQGGRLTEAFF.

V is TRBV7-8 and J is TRBJ2-3, with D possibly TRBD2 on 6 matching bases. Germline CDR1 SGHVS, CDR2 FQNEAQ. The CDR3 sequence is 13 residues long. Trimming stripped 6 bases from V and 5 bases from J, with 12 bases between. CDR3 DNA: TGTGCCAGCAGATCCCTCGGGGGAGATACGCAGTATTTT. Protein sequence: CASRSLGGDTQYF.

This chain uses TRBV30 with TRBJ1-5, with 7 bases fitting TRBD1. The CDR3 totals 13 residues. The V segment lost 5 bases and the J segment 7 bases; nucleotides outside the gene matches: 8. Germline values: CDR1 GTSNPN, CDR2 SVGIG (reference sequence). CDR3: CAWARQGDQPQHF. The DNA for the CDR3 is TGTGCCTGGGCTCGACAGGGTGACCAGCCCCAGCATTTT.

V gene TRBV5-6 combines with J gene TRBJ1-2; TRBD1 aligns across 8 bases. The germline V gene has CDR1 SGHDT and CDR2 YYEEEE. This CDR3 region has 13 residues. The junction had 4 bases not matched to a gene; V was cut back by 4 bases and J by 5 bases. CDR3 sequence reads: CASSAGQEYGYTF. CDR3 nucleotides: TGTGCCAGCAGCGCGGGACAGGAGTATGGCTACACCTTC.

In nucleotides, the CDR3 is TGTGCCAGCACCTGGACTAGCGGGATTTCATACGAGCAGTACTTC. Protein: CASTWTSGISYEQYF. The gene calls are TRBV2 and TRBJ2-7; TRBD2 matches at 12 bases. The CDR3 totals 15 residues. CDR1 is SNHLY, CDR2 FYNNEI, per germline. The V and J ends lost 7 bases and 4 bases, in that order; junction bases with no gene match: 8.

This chain connects TRBV7-6 to TRBJ2-5; 7 nucleotides line up with TRBD2. Trimming removed 2 bases from V and 2 bases from J; junction bases left unmatched: 11. Per the germline V gene, CDR1 is SGHVS and CDR2 is FNYEAQ. This CDR3 spans 17 amino acids. The CDR3 nucleotides are TGTGCCAGCAGCTTATCCGCTTGGGGGGGACCACAAGAGACCCAGTACTTC. As protein: CASSLSAWGGPQETQYF.

Of note for this clone: Other nucleotide sequences in the sample specify the same CDR3. V is TRBV27 and J is TRBJ1-5; tentatively, D is TRBD1 (5 bases). The CDR3 has 14 amino acids. Trimming cost V 3 bases and J 1 base, with 7 bases left between them. Germline values: CDR1 MNHEY, CDR2 SMNVEV (reference sequence). The DNA of the CDR3 is TGTGCCAGCAGTTTTTCAGGGAGCAATCAGCCCCAGCATTTT. This codes for CASSFSGSNQPQHF.

This clone came up once. V is TRBV6-5 and J is TRBJ2-1, with D unclear. The ends were cut back, 6 bases at V and 6 bases at J, with 15 bases in the middle. The CDR3 has 14 residues. Germline CDR1 reads MNHEY; CDR2 reads SVGAGI. This CDR3 reads CASSPQPGPNEQFF. CDR3 coding DNA: TGTGCCAGCAGCCCCCAGCCCGGCCCCAATGAGCAGTTCTTC.

This rearrangement joins TRBV7-2 to TRBJ2-7; perhaps TRBD1 as D (6 bases). Germline CDR1 reads SGHTA; CDR2 reads FQGNSA. The CDR3 runs to 14 residues. Trimming shortened V by 5 bases and J by 5 bases, and 16 bases separated the two germline ends. CDR3 in amino acids: CASSPLSPGDEQYF. CDR3 nucleotide sequence: TGTGCCAGCAGCCCACTCTCCCCAGGGGACGAGCAGTACTTC.

In the case of this clone: The same CDR3 is also encoded by other DNA sequences in this sample. As DNA, the CDR3 is TGTGCCAGCAGTTACAGACAGAACTATGGCTACACCTTC. Translation: CASSYRQNYGYTF. V gene TRBV6-5 combines with J gene TRBJ1-2; maybe TRBD1 (5 bases). CDR3 length: 13 residues. CDR1 and CDR2 from the germline V gene are MNHEY and SVGAGI. The V end lost 2 bases, the J end lost 2 bases, and 6 bases lay between the germline ends.

This rearrangement joins TRBV6-5 to TRBJ1-2; no clear D. Trimming cost V 4 bases and J 2 bases, with 11 bases left between them. Germline V gives CDR1 MNHEY, CDR2 SVGAGI. The CDR3 length is 14 residues. The CDR3 loop is CASSSGGENYGYTF. CDR3 nucleotides: TGTGCCAGCAGTTCGGGCGGGGAAAACTATGGCTACACCTTC.

The chain links TRBV4-1 to TRBJ2-1; D perhaps matches TRBD2 (6 bases). The CDR3 length is 15 residues. Trimming removed 4 bases at V and 4 bases at J, with 14 bases between. CDR1 and CDR2 from the germline V gene are MGHRA and YSYEKL. The CDR3 DNA follows: TGCGCCAGCAGCCCAGTCCGGGACTCGTACAATGAGCAGTTCTTC. Protein: CASSPVRDSYNEQFF.

The chain has TRBV10-2 and TRBJ2-3; D is perhaps TRBD1 or TRBD2 (6 bases each). V was pared by 3 bases and J by 6 bases, with 16 bases between. The CDR3 length is 15 residues. CDR1 is WSHSY and CDR2 is SAAADI in the germline V gene. The CDR3 region has the DNA TGCGCCAGCAGTGAATGGGGGGCGCGGGACGATACGCAGTATTTT. Translation gives CASSEWGARDDTQYF.